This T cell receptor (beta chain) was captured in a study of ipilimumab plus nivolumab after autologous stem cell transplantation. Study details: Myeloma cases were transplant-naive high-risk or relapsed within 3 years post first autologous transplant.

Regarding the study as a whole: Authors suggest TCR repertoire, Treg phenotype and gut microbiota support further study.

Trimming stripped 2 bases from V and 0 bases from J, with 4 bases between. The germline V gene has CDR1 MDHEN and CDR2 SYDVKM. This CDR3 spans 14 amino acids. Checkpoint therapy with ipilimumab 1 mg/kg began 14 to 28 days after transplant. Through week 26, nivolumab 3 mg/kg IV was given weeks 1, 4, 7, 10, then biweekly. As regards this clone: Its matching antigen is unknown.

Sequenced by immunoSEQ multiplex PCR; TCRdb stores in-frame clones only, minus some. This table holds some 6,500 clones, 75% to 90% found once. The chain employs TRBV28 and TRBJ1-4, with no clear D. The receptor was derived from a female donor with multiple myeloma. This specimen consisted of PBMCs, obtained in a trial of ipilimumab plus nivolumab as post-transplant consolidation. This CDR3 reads CASSLMSTNEKLFF. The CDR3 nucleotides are TGTGCCAGCAGTTTAATGTCAACTAATGAAAAACTGTTTTTT.